This TCR beta chain emerged from a study of T cells in localized non-small cell lung cancer. About this clone itself: Its target is unknown.

Here immunoSEQ multiplex PCR was the method, and the copy in TCRdb shows in-frame clones only, minus some. The sample lists 35,000 to 40,000 clones, approximately 88% occurring once. Study-wide points: Uninvolved neighboring lung showed the greatest T cell clonality, exceeding tumor. Out of the top 100 tumor clones, a median around 56 were seen in adjacent lung.

Sequenced material: peripheral blood, taken before any cancer treatment. This clonotype originated in a woman aged 35-75 years with stage I lung adenocarcinoma.

This CDR3 is CASSPGQVNTEAFF. The CDR3 DNA is TGTGCCAGCAGCCCCGGACAGGTGAACACTGAAGCTTTCTTT. The chain employs TRBV5-4 and TRBJ1-1; TRBD1 aligns across 7 bases. The CDR3 is made up of 14 amino acids. Trimming cost V 4 bases and J 0 bases; bases outside gene matches: 3. The V gene's germline CDR1 is SGHNT and CDR2 YYREEE (reference sequence).